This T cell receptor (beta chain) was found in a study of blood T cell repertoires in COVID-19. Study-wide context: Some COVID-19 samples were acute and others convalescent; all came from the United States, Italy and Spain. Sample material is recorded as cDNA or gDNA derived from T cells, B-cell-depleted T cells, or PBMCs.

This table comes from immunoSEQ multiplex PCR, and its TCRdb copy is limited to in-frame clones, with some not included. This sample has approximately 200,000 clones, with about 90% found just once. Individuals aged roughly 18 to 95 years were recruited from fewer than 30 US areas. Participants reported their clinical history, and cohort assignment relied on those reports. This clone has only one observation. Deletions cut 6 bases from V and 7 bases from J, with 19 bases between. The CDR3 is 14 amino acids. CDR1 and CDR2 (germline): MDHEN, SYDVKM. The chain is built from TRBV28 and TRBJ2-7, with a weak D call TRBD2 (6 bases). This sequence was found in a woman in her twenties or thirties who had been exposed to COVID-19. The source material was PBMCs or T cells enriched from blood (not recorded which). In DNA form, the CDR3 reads TGTGCCAGCAGCCCGGGACTCCCCCTTGGAGAGCAGTACTTC. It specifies CASSPGLPLGEQYF.